A single sample gave rise to the 22 T cell receptor beta chains below, sequenced in a study of cytomegalovirus exposure and HLA in healthy donors. The PCR used 60 Vbeta and 13 Jbeta primers. The repertoire was sequenced with immunoSEQ multiplex PCR; TCRdb's copy has only in-frame clones and lacks some. The sample carries tens of thousands of clones, approximately 56% recorded once. Material for sequencing was PBMCs. Source of these receptors: a woman in her twenties or thirties in good health and CMV-seropositive.

This clone showed up just a few times. The J gene is TRBJ1-1, the V gene TRBV11-2; D is unclear. V was trimmed by 5 bases and J by 1 base, leaving 5 bases between them. CDR3 length equals 12 residues. CDR1 and CDR2 from the germline V gene are SGHAT and FQNNGV. In DNA, the CDR3 is TGTGCCAGCAGCGAGGGGAACACTGAAGCTTTCTTT. It encodes CASSEGNTEAFF.

J is TRBJ2-1 and V is TRBV30, with 8 nucleotides matching TRBD2. This CDR3 spans 14 amino acids. In germline, CDR1 is GTSNPN, CDR2 SVGIG (reference sequence). V dropped 0 bases and J dropped 7; count of bases not matched to a gene: 5. The chain's CDR3 is CAWSVNGGVNEQFF. In DNA form, the CDR3 reads TGTGCCTGGAGTGTAAACGGGGGGGTGAATGAGCAGTTCTTC.

This clone was recorded a few times. V usage is TRBV6-1 and J usage is TRBJ2-7, with D possibly matching TRBD2 (5 bases). CDR1 and CDR2 from the germline V gene are MNHNS and SASEGT. V dropped 10 bases and J dropped 3 bases, with 13 bases sitting between them. There are 12 residues in the CDR3. The CDR3 DNA reads TGTGCCACCGGTCCCGCGGGCTACGAGCAGTACTTC. It is translated as CATGPAGYEQYF.

This chain joins TRBV6-5 and TRBJ1-6; 10 bases line up with TRBD1. V lost 6 bases, J lost 8 bases, and 7 bases stayed unmatched. The CDR3 is made up of 15 amino acids. The germline V gene encodes CDR1 MNHEY and CDR2 SVGAGI. The DNA of the CDR3 is TGTGCCAGCAGCACCGACAGGGGGCTGGATTCACCCCTCCACTTT. Translation: CASSTDRGLDSPLHF.

This sequence joins TRBV18 and TRBJ1-2; D gene uncertain. This CDR3 is 14 amino acids long. V lost 3 bases and J 7 bases, leaving 15 bases between the germline ends. Germline CDR1 KGHSH, CDR2 LQKENI. The CDR3 is CASSPRKAQFGYTF. For the CDR3, the DNA is TGTGCCAGCTCACCGAGAAAGGCACAGTTTGGCTACACCTTC.

The chain uses TRBV15 and TRBJ1-4; 9 bases fit TRBD1. V was clipped by 3 bases and J by 5 bases; unmatched bases: 7. The CDR3 is 16 amino acids. From germline, CDR1 is LNHNV and CDR2 YYDKDF (reference sequence). This chain's CDR3 is CATSSPSGTGNEKLFF. CDR3 nucleotide sequence: TGTGCCACCAGCAGTCCCTCCGGGACAGGGAATGAAAAACTGTTTTTT.

The CDR3 DNA follows: TGCGCCAGCAGCCAAGGTAAAGCGGGAATGAGTTCAGGCGAAAAACTGTTTTTT. It encodes CASSQGKAGMSSGEKLFF. The chain joins TRBV4-1 to TRBJ1-4; D is ambiguous. The CDR3 loop spans 18 amino acids. CDR1 and CDR2 (germline): MGHRA, YSYEKL. V lost 1 base and J 8 bases, leaving 23 bases between the germline ends.

The CDR3 spells CAWSGLEGQPQHF. In DNA, the CDR3 is TGTGCCTGGAGTGGTTTGGAGGGGCAGCCCCAGCATTTT. This rearrangement joins TRBV30 to TRBJ1-5; maybe TRBD1 (5 bases). Trimming cost V 1 base and J 7 bases, with 11 bases left between them. Germline CDR1 GTSNPN, CDR2 SVGIG (reference sequence). The CDR3 sequence is 13 residues long. Looking up the rest from reference TRBV30 and TRBJ1-5 gives the full variable domain: SQTIHQWPATLVQPVGSPLSLECTVEGTSNPNLYWYRQAAGRGLQLLFYSVGIGQISSEVPQNLSASRPQDRQFILSSKKLLLSDSGFYLCAWSGLEGQPQHFGDGTRLSIL.

The chain carries TRBV30 and TRBJ2-1; weak D call: TRBD2 (5 bases). Germline CDR1 reads GTSNPN; CDR2 reads SVGIG (reference sequence). Trimming left V 5 bases short and J 13 bases short, with 12 bases between. The CDR3 contains 10 residues. CDR3 amino acids: CAWALADQFF. CDR3 sequence (DNA): TGTGCCTGGGCCCTAGCAGATCAGTTCTTC.

The chain links TRBV15 to TRBJ2-1; TRBD2 aligns across 9 bases. The V gene end was trimmed by 0 bases and the J gene end by 15 bases; junction bases not matched to a gene: 18. The CDR3 covers 17 residues. In germline, CDR1 is LNHNV, CDR2 YYDKDF (reference sequence). This chain's CDR3 is CATSREVYSGGAQLTFF. The CDR3, as DNA: TGTGCCACCAGCAGAGAAGTATATAGCGGGGGTGCTCAGCTTACGTTCTTC.

In its sample, this clone was seen a few times. The rearrangement uses TRBV9 and TRBJ2-5; tentatively, D is TRBD2 (6 bases). CDR3 length: 14 amino acids. With 4 bases removed from V and 2 bases from J, the gap between germline ends came to 12 bases. Germline CDR1 reads SGDLS; CDR2 reads YYNGEE. The CDR3 region has the DNA TGTGCCAGCAGCCCGCCTAGCGCGCAAGAGACCCAGTACTTC. Its translation is CASSPPSAQETQYF.

The chain recombines TRBV7-9 with TRBJ1-5; D call uncertain. V lost 10 bases and J 4 bases, leaving 11 bases between the germline ends. CDR3 length: 12 residues. Germline CDR1 reads SEHNR; CDR2 reads FQNEAQ (reference sequence). The CDR3 nucleotides are TGTGCCACGAGCTCCCCGAATCAGCCCCAGCATTTT. The encoded protein is CATSSPNQPQHF.

The chain carries TRBV7-8 and TRBJ2-3; possibly TRBD2 for D (6 bases). CDR3 length equals 15 residues. Per the germline V gene, CDR1 is SGHVS and CDR2 is FQNEAQ. With 1 base removed from V and 12 bases from J, the gap between germline ends came to 20 bases. For the CDR3, the DNA is TGTGCCAGCAGCTTAGACTATCGGACTATCAGTGCTCAGTATTTT. Protein product: CASSLDYRTISAQYF.

V usage is TRBV7-2 and J usage is TRBJ1-2; D gene ambiguous. Between the trimmed V and J ends, which lost 1 base and 0 bases, there was a span of 6 bases. Germline CDR1 is SGHTA and CDR2 is FQGNSA. This CDR3 contains 14 residues. For the CDR3, the DNA is TGTGCCAGCAGCTTAGATGTCGCTAACTATGGCTACACCTTC. Its protein is CASSLDVANYGYTF.

This clone was detected only a few times. The chain uses TRBV15 and TRBJ2-6, with 7 bases matching TRBD2. Trimming took 1 base from V and 1 from J; bases not matched to a gene: 1. The CDR3 consists of 16 residues. The V gene's germline CDR1 is LNHNV and CDR2 YYDKDF (reference sequence). CDR3 sequence reads: CATSRAGGSGANVLTF. CDR3 sequence (DNA): TGTGCCACCAGCAGAGCGGGGGGATCTGGGGCCAACGTCCTGACTTTC.

This chain links TRBV10-3 with TRBJ1-4; TRBD1 might be the D (5 bases). The V and J ends lost 2 bases and 8 bases respectively, with 9 bases between them. CDR1 is ENHRY and CDR2 is SYGVKD in the germline V gene. The CDR3 runs 13 residues. The CDR3 is CAISEGAGEKLFF. The CDR3 DNA is TGTGCCATCAGTGAGGGGGCAGGCGAAAAACTGTTTTTT.

The rearrangement links TRBV9 to TRBJ2-3, with 7 nucleotides matching TRBD2. The V and J ends lost 0 bases and 2 bases, in that order; junction bases with no gene match: 9. Germline V gives CDR1 SGDLS, CDR2 YYNGEE. The length of the CDR3 is 17 residues. The CDR3 is CASSVDLVGGFTDTQYF. The CDR3, as DNA: TGTGCCAGCAGCGTAGACCTGGTGGGGGGGTTCACAGATACGCAGTATTTT.

This clone has a handful of counts. This chain connects TRBV5-5 to TRBJ2-7; TRBD1 might be the D (6 bases). The CDR3 loop spans 14 amino acids. Germline V gene lookup returns CDR1 SGHKS and CDR2 YYEKEE (reference sequence). Trimming removed 4 bases from V and 1 base from J, with 12 bases in between. The CDR3 is CASSPDRFSYEQYF. DNA for the CDR3: TGTGCCAGCAGCCCGGACAGATTTTCCTACGAGCAGTACTTC.

J is TRBJ2-2 and V is TRBV10-3; the D gene is possibly TRBD2 (6 bases). The CDR3 has 15 amino acids. Germline values: CDR1 ENHRY, CDR2 SYGVKD. Trimming pared 4 bases from V and 5 bases from J, leaving 14 bases between. As DNA, the CDR3 is TGTGCCATCAGTGGGAGGGGCGGATTGACCGGGGAGCTGTTTTTT. Its protein product is CAISGRGGLTGELFF.

This clone was observed a few times. The V call is TRBV11-3, the J call TRBJ2-3, with D tentatively TRBD2 (6 bases). Germline lookup yields CDR1 SGHNT and CDR2 YENEEA. V lost 6 bases and J 1 base, leaving 11 bases between the germline ends. The CDR3 consists of 14 residues. The CDR3 sequence: CASSEEGRTDTQYF. CDR3 nucleotides: TGTGCCAGCAGTGAGGAGGGGCGCACAGATACGCAGTATTTT.

The chain combines TRBV19 with TRBJ2-7; TRBD1 might be the D (6 bases). The V and J ends lost 3 bases and 4 bases respectively, with 13 bases between them. Germline V gene sequence: CDR1 LNHDA, CDR2 SQIVND (reference sequence). The CDR3 has 14 residues. The CDR3 spells CASSIGGQKYEQYF. The CDR3 nucleotides are TGTGCCAGTAGTATTGGCGGACAGAAATACGAGCAGTACTTC.

The gene calls are TRBV6-5 and TRBJ1-1, with TRBD1 as a possible D gene (6 bases). This CDR3 is 14 amino acids long. Trimming pared 6 bases from V and 0 bases from J, leaving 11 bases between. Germline V gene sequence: CDR1 MNHEY, CDR2 SVGAGI. CDR3 sequence: CASRMTGMNTEAFF. CDR3 nucleotide sequence: TGTGCCAGCAGGATGACAGGCATGAACACTGAAGCTTTCTTT.